These 2 T cell receptor beta chains were sequenced from one sample in a study of T-cell reconstitution after alpha-beta-depleted transplantation in children. Unique molecular identifiers were incorporated into the prepared TCRbeta library. TCRdb reprocessed the PCR reads via MiXCR and lists one record per CDR3 protein. In the table there are fewer than 550,000 distinct CDR3 sequences, around 10% of which are singletons. The source material was PBMCs, mostly from graft donor cells, sampled 180 days after TCRalphabeta/CD19-depleted stem cell transplant. The origin of the receptors is a female patient under 10 years old who had a stem cell transplant for aplastic anemia, so the T cells may come from the graft donor.

This clonotype was counted ten times or more. The rearrangement joins TRBV10-3 to TRBJ2-2; 8 nucleotides line up with TRBD1. Germline V gives CDR1 ENHRY, CDR2 SYGVKD. This CDR3 comprises 17 residues. V shed 3 bases, J shed 6 bases, and the junction held 12 bases outside the gene matches. CDR3 loop: CAISDPWRTGFPGELFF. The CDR3 DNA is TGTGCCATCAGTGATCCGTGGAGGACAGGGTTCCCCGGGGAGCTGTTTTTT.

This sequence joins TRBV12-3 or TRBV12-4 and TRBJ1-1; 11 nucleotides align to TRBD1. Trimming took 3 bases from V and 6 from J; bases not matched to a gene: 6. The CDR3 has 15 amino acids. CDR3 sequence reads: CASSFGDRGGSEAFF. The CDR3 DNA is TGTGCCAGCAGTTTCGGGGACAGGGGGGGTTCTGAAGCTTTCTTT.